The next 27 T cell receptor beta chains were all read from a single sample in a study of CD8 T cells in Susac syndrome. Reverse transcription of roughly 0.45 to 1 ug RNA used random hexamers. Each CDR3 protein is one row after TCRdb ran MiXCR on the immunoSEQ multiplex PCR reads. The sample has tens of thousands of distinct CDR3 sequences, around 94% seen once. The specimen was CD4+ T cells from PBMCs. These receptors were obtained from a human donor with Susac syndrome.

The rearrangement uses TRBV7-3 and TRBJ2-5; 10 bases match TRBD1. CDR1 SGHTA and CDR2 FQGTGA come from the germline V gene. CDR3 length: 16 residues. With V trimmed by 5 bases and J by 4 bases, 10 bases remained unmatched. CDR3 nucleotides: TGTGCCAGCAGCCCTACAAGACAGGGGGCGCGAGAGACCCAGTACTTC. Amino acids: CASSPTRQGARETQYF.

The chain carries TRBV7-3 and TRBJ2-3; 10 nucleotides line up with TRBD1. CDR1 is SGHTA, CDR2 FQGTGA, per germline. The trim removed 6 bases at V and 4 bases at J, leaving 4 bases unmatched. CDR3 length: 14 residues. CDR3 residues: CASRKGQGSDTQYF. Here the CDR3 DNA reads TGTGCCAGCAGGAAGGGACAGGGGTCAGATACGCAGTATTTT.

The rearrangement links TRBV12-3 or TRBV12-4 to TRBJ2-5, with 9 positions matching TRBD2. V was pared by 6 bases and J by 2 bases, with 7 bases of the junction left unmatched. CDR3 length equals 15 residues. The CDR3 DNA is TGTGCCAGCAGCCTGAGCGGGGGGAAACAAGAGACCCAGTACTTC. Translating it yields CASSLSGGKQETQYF.

The genes are TRBV7-2 and TRBJ1-2, with D possibly TRBD1 on 5 matching bases. The germline V gene has CDR1 SGHTA and CDR2 FQGNSA. V lost 5 bases and J lost 0, with 7 bases in between. The CDR3 loop spans 13 amino acids. The CDR3 region has the DNA TGTGCCAGCAGCCGGGGCACTAACTATGGCTACACCTTC. Amino acids: CASSRGTNYGYTF.

The rearrangement links TRBV2 to TRBJ1-2; 8 nucleotides line up with TRBD1. Germline V gene sequence: CDR1 SNHLY, CDR2 FYNNEI. J lost 4 bases, V lost 8 bases, and 6 bases had no gene match. This CDR3 is built from 13 residues. DNA of the CDR3: TGTGCCAGCCCGGACAGGGCGGCCTATGGCTACACCTTC. Its translation: CASPDRAAYGYTF.

This clonotype was recorded only once. V is TRBV9 and J is TRBJ1-2; TRBD1 is a possible D gene (5 bases). The CDR3 extends over 13 amino acids. V was clipped by 0 bases and J by 8 bases, with 11 bases between them. Germline V CDR1 and CDR2: SGDLS, YYNGEE. The CDR3 region has the DNA TGTGCCAGCAGCGTAGCGGCGGAGGGGGGCTACACCTTC. Protein sequence: CASSVAAEGGYTF.

The rearrangement links TRBV5-1 to TRBJ2-5; either TRBD1 or TRBD2 may supply D (5 bases each). CDR3 size: 15 residues. Deletions cut 0 bases from V and 5 bases from J, with 14 bases between. From germline, CDR1 is SGHRS and CDR2 YFSETQ. This CDR3 is CASSLEGTVGETQYF. The CDR3 DNA follows: TGCGCCAGCAGCTTGGAAGGGACGGTGGGGGAGACCCAGTACTTC.

This clonotype came up once. The V call is TRBV10-3, the J call TRBJ1-1; 9 bases fit TRBD1. The junction had 8 bases not matched to a gene; V was cut back by 3 bases and J by 6 bases. Germline-derived CDR1 and CDR2 are ENHRY and SYGVKD. The CDR3 totals 15 residues. The CDR3 DNA reads as TGTGCCATCAGTGACAGGGACAGGGCAGTTGCTGAAGCTTTCTTT. Amino acid sequence: CAISDRDRAVAEAFF.

The V gene is TRBV11-1, the J gene TRBJ2-1; 11 nucleotides line up with TRBD1. CDR1 is SGHAT and CDR2 is FQDESV in the germline V gene (reference sequence). V lost 4 bases and J lost 2; bases outside the gene matches: 16. This CDR3 spans 20 amino acids. The CDR3 region has the DNA TGTGCCAGCAGCTCCGCCGGGACAGGGGGGATTCGAGCTGCCTACAATGAGCAGTTCTTC. Translating gives CASSSAGTGGIRAAYNEQFF.

The chain employs TRBV27 and TRBJ2-7; TRBD2 matches 12 bases. The CDR3 is 16 amino acids. V shed 4 bases, J shed 5 bases, and the junction held 9 bases outside the gene matches. The germline V gene has CDR1 MNHEY and CDR2 SMNVEV (reference sequence). The CDR3 is CASSSLAGGTLDEQYF. CDR3 sequence (DNA): TGTGCCAGCAGTTCACTAGCGGGGGGTACCCTTGACGAGCAGTACTTC.

The V call is TRBV4-1, the J call TRBJ1-2; D call uncertain. This CDR3 spans 14 amino acids. The V and J ends lost 0 bases and 2 bases respectively, with 7 bases between them. Germline values: CDR1 MGHRA, CDR2 YSYEKL. This chain's CDR3 is CASSQDAGNYGYTF. CDR3 coding DNA: TGCGCCAGCAGCCAAGATGCCGGAAACTATGGCTACACCTTC.

To note about this clonotype: Since a much larger clone is just one base distant, this may be a read error. The chain joins TRBV29-1 to TRBJ2-6; the match to TRBD1 covers 10 bases. The germline gives CDR1 SQVTM, CDR2 ANQGSEA. The CDR3 is made up of 18 amino acids. CDR3 DNA sequence: TGCAACGTTGATTCCGGGACAGGGGCCCTCTCTGGGGCCAACGTCCTGACTTTC. Translated, it gives CNVDSGTGALSGANVLTF.

V and J are TRBV29-1 and TRBJ1-2; D is ambiguous. The CDR3 is 12 amino acids. V was cut by 2 bases and J by 2 bases, with 6 bases left in between. Germline CDR1 SQVTM, CDR2 ANQGSEA. The CDR3 spells CSVESANYGYTF. The CDR3 nucleotides are TGCAGCGTTGAATCAGCAAACTATGGCTACACCTTC.

J is TRBJ2-3 and V is TRBV7-2, with 13 bases aligning to TRBD2. This CDR3 region has 16 residues. The trim removed 7 bases at V and 9 bases at J, leaving 13 bases unmatched. Germline assignment: CDR1 SGHTA and CDR2 FQGNSA. The CDR3 is CASTLLAGGPLGTQYF. The CDR3 DNA is TGTGCCAGCACCCTACTAGCGGGGGGGCCGTTGGGGACGCAGTATTTT.

The CDR3 sequence: CASRPTSGGGQTQYF. CDR3 in DNA: TGTGCCAGCAGGCCGACTAGCGGGGGGGGTCAGACCCAGTACTTC. The J gene is TRBJ2-5, the V gene TRBV12-3 or TRBV12-4, with 14 bases identical to TRBD2. V shed 6 bases and J 6 bases; nucleotides not matched to a gene: 6. The CDR3 has 15 amino acids.

The chain uses TRBV28 and TRBJ2-7; D is uncertain. Trimming removed 2 bases from V and 0 bases from J, with 8 bases in between. The length of the CDR3 is 14 residues. The germline CDR1 and CDR2 sequences are MDHEN and SYDVKM. DNA of the CDR3: TGTGCCAGCAGTTTAGACCCCGCCTCCTACGAGCAGTACTTC. Translated: CASSLDPASYEQYF.

J is TRBJ2-3 and V is TRBV29-1; 7 nucleotides agree with TRBD2. CDR3 length: 14 amino acids. With V trimmed by 4 bases and J by 0 bases, 4 bases remained unmatched. Per the germline V gene, CDR1 is SQVTM and CDR2 is ANQGSEA. The CDR3 loop is CSVGAGESTDTQYF. The CDR3 DNA sequence: TGCAGCGTTGGGGCGGGGGAAAGCACAGATACGCAGTATTTT.

The CDR3 spells CASKIRDGAYEQYF. CDR3 sequence (DNA): TGTGCCAGCAAAATCCGGGACGGGGCCTACGAGCAGTACTTC. V usage is TRBV6-6 and J usage is TRBJ2-7, with D perhaps assigned TRBD1 or TRBD2 (5 bases each). CDR3 length equals 14 residues. V was cut by 7 bases and J by 2 bases, with 15 bases left in between. The V gene's germline CDR1 is MNHNY and CDR2 SVGAGI (reference sequence).

The V gene is TRBV7-3, the J gene TRBJ2-3; a possible D gene is TRBD2 (5 bases). This CDR3 contains 14 residues. CDR1 and CDR2 (germline): SGHTA, FQGTGA. Trimming cost V 5 bases and J 0 bases, with 9 bases left between them. The CDR3 here is CASSPGSSTDTQYF. In DNA, the CDR3 is TGTGCCAGCAGCCCGGGATCTAGCACAGATACGCAGTATTTT.

This rearrangement joins TRBV20-1 to TRBJ1-5, with D possibly matching TRBD1 (5 bases). Germline values: CDR1 DFQATT, CDR2 SNEGSKA (reference sequence). The CDR3 totals 14 residues. Trimming cost V 0 bases and J 4 bases, with 10 bases left between them. This CDR3 is CSARDGTGNQPQHF. The CDR3 DNA is TGCAGTGCTAGAGATGGGACGGGGAATCAGCCCCAGCATTTT.

This sequence joins TRBV14 and TRBJ2-5; unclear D gene. The germline V gene has CDR1 SGHDN and CDR2 FVKESK. V dropped 1 base and J dropped 4 bases, with 10 bases sitting between them. The CDR3 has 14 amino acids. This CDR3 reads CASSQGRMGETQYF. Here the CDR3 DNA reads TGTGCCAGCAGCCAAGGAAGAATGGGAGAGACCCAGTACTTC. Filled out from reference TRBV14 and TRBJ2-5, the complete variable domain reads EAGVTQFPSHSVIEKGQTVTLRCDPISGHDNLYWYRRVMGKEIKFLLHFVKESKQDESGMPNNRFLAERTGGTYSTLKVQPAELEDSGVYFCASSQGRMGETQYFGPGTRLLVL.

The sample holds one count of this clonotype. V gene TRBV30 combines with J gene TRBJ1-2; 8 nucleotides align to TRBD1. The CDR3 runs 13 residues. Germline V gene lookup returns CDR1 GTSNPN and CDR2 SVGIG (reference sequence). V was pared by 1 base and J by 3 bases, with 1 base of the junction left unmatched. CDR3 bases: TGTGCCTGGAGTGGGGGACAGGACTATGGCTACACCTTC. It specifies CAWSGGQDYGYTF.

This clonotype was recorded once. The chain carries TRBV3-1 and TRBJ2-1; D could derive from TRBD1 or TRBD2 (7 bases each). CDR3 length: 14 amino acids. V shed 1 base and J shed 6 bases, with 10 bases lying between them. Germline CDR1 is LGHDT and CDR2 is YNNKEL (reference sequence). The CDR3 DNA reads TGTGCCAGCAGCCAAGGCAGGGGGGGCAATGAGCAGTTCTTC. Its translation is CASSQGRGGNEQFF.

For the CDR3, the DNA is TGTGCCAGCAGGACCGGGACAGGGATCTCCTACGAGCAGTACTTC. This gives the protein CASRTGTGISYEQYF. The chain uses TRBV28 and TRBJ2-7; 9 nucleotides line up with TRBD1. The CDR3 runs 15 residues. V trimming: 6 bases; J trimming: 0 bases; junction bases outside the gene matches: 6. CDR1 is MDHEN and CDR2 is SYDVKM in the germline V gene.

The V call is TRBV18, the J call TRBJ2-3, with D unresolved. V was pared by 8 bases and J by 2 bases, with 14 bases between. The germline CDR1 and CDR2 sequences are KGHSH and LQKENI. This CDR3 is built from 14 residues. The CDR3 DNA reads TGTGCCAGCCGGGCCGCCGGCAACACAGATACGCAGTATTTT. This sequence encodes CASRAAGNTDTQYF.

The genes are TRBV30 and TRBJ1-2; 9 bases fit TRBD1. CDR1 and CDR2 from the germline V gene are GTSNPN and SVGIG (reference sequence). Germline trimming cut 4 bases from V and 7 bases from J; bases unmatched to any gene: 4. The CDR3 extends over 12 amino acids. The DNA of the CDR3 is TGTGCCTGGACGCGGACAGGGGTTGGCTACACCTTC. Protein sequence: CAWTRTGVGYTF.

This clonotype has only one observation. The chain combines TRBV29-1 with TRBJ1-1; TRBD1 matches at 7 bases. The J segment lost 5 bases and the V segment lost 3 bases, leaving 6 bases of the junction unmatched. The CDR3 runs 13 residues. CDR1 SQVTM and CDR2 ANQGSEA come from the germline V gene. CDR3 sequence reads: CSVDRQGLTEAFF. The CDR3 DNA reads TGCAGCGTTGACCGACAGGGATTAACTGAAGCTTTCTTT.